Listed here is a single TCR beta chain. Method: immunoSEQ multiplex PCR; TCRdb's copy keeps in-frame clones and lacks some. This table has 350,000 or so clones, around four fifths appearing once. The V gene's germline CDR1 is MGHRA and CDR2 YSYEKL. V was pared by 1 base and J by 0 bases, with 7 bases between. The CDR3 contains 15 residues. The data are from a study of blood T cell repertoires in COVID-19. Study at large: COVID-19 samples from acute and convalescent phases originated in the United States, Italy and Spain.

The rearrangement joins TRBV4-1 to TRBJ1-3, with D unresolved. The specimen sequenced was peripheral blood. This sequence originates from a man aged 30-40 years with active or convalescent COVID-19. This CDR3 is CASSQAEVSGNTIYF. DNA of the CDR3: TGCGCCAGCAGCCAAGCGGAGGTCTCTGGAAACACCATATATTTT.